This T cell receptor beta chain was captured in a study of molecular identifiers for immune sequencing clone quantification. Study findings and constraints: Shared barcodes on identical TCR molecules could underestimate the sizes of highly expanded clones. Whereas naive cells kept under 1% of molecules in clones above 20 RNA copies, such clones held over 97% in effectors.

This clonotype was seen a few times. Its antigen is undetermined. As previously described, bulk TCR libraries were made using listed TCR primers. TCRdb re-analysed the PCR reads in MiXCR, keeping a single row per CDR3 protein. In the table there are around 480,000 distinct CDR3 sequences, around 25% of which are singletons. This CDR3 has 12 amino acids. Germline CDR1 SGHAT, CDR2 FQNNGV. Trimming removed 3 bases at V and 12 bases at J, with 9 bases between. The authors sorted naive CD8 T cells as CD8+CD4-CCR7+CD45RA+. Source material: naive CD8+ T cells from blood, with Jurkat cell RNA spiked in. This sample's subset: FACS-sorted CD8+CD4-CCR7+CD45RA+ naive T cells. The rearrangement joins TRBV11-2 to TRBJ1-6; D not resolved. This sequence originates from a human donor in good health. Some libraries in this study had Jurkat cell RNA spiked in. The CDR3 sequence is CASSLSGEPLHF. Written as DNA, the CDR3 is TGTGCCAGCAGCTTGAGCGGGGAACCCCTCCACTTT.